This record covers a single T cell receptor (beta chain). What it recognizes is unknown. Using its own MiXCR run on the 5' RACE reads, TCRdb lists one record per CDR3 protein. The sample comprises roughly 1.6 million distinct CDR3 sequences, about 30% of which are singletons, and over 0.25% rests with the top ten. The data are from a study of identical twins. Overall study results and limits: Reduced insertions were recorded for abundant cord blood beta clonotypes, with no such pattern in memory repertoires.

CDR3 length: 12 residues. Looked up from germline, CDR1 is KGHDR and CDR2 is SFDVKD. V was pared by 5 bases and J by 7 bases, with 7 bases between. This chain uses TRBV24-1 with TRBJ1-4, with D perhaps matching TRBD1 (5 bases). Sequenced sample: cord blood. The sequence was collected from a newborn girl in good health. Here the CDR3 reads CATSGQGEKLFF. For the CDR3, the DNA is TGTGCCACCAGTGGGCAGGGTGAAAAACTGTTTTTT.